This T cell receptor (beta chain) derives from a study of T cells in Graves' hyperthyroidism and ophthalmopathy. Findings of the study overall: Researchers found most expanded thyroid clonotypes above 0.001 in blood as well. Median prediction lead before ophthalmopathy onset was 5 to 7 months with the model.

From germline, CDR1 is MGHRA and CDR2 YSYEKL. V lost 4 bases, J lost 6 bases, and 20 bases lay in between. This CDR3 comprises 16 residues. It was RNA transcripts that yielded the amplified TCR beta CDR3 regions. The study used the HTBI primer set for a first-round RT-PCR of the TCR CDR3. TCRdb used MiXCR to reprocess the multiplex PCR reads, holding one entry per CDR3 protein. The sample lists about 290,000 distinct CDR3 sequences; approximately 15% were seen once. This clonotype was seen a few times. Its antigen is currently unknown. The chain recombines TRBV4-1 with TRBJ2-3; D is unresolved. The TCR sequence derives from a woman between 40 and 50 years old with Graves' hyperthyroidism. Sequencing was done on a sample of blood. The CDR3 DNA sequence: TGCGCCAGCAGCCGATCCCAACAGCGTGCGGAGGATACGCAGTATTTT. Its translation is CASSRSQQRAEDTQYF.